A single T cell receptor (beta chain) is shown here with its context. Its matching antigen is unknown. The entry originates in a study of blood T cells in healthy people across ages. Notes on the study in general: Donors of long life had a larger count of naive CD4+ cells and greater diversity than aged donors.

There were healthy Caucasian individuals from Russia, aged about 6 to 95, serving as donors. Peripheral blood samples of roughly 9.8 milliliters were drawn from each donor. Per germline, CDR1 DFQATT and CDR2 SNEGSKA (reference sequence). The CDR3 is 15 residues long. Trimming took 1 base from V and 3 from J, leaving 15 bases between them. A sample-barcoded 5' primer and a J-beta primer mix were used in a second PCR of roughly 7 to 11 cycles. TCRdb re-called the 5' RACE reads through MiXCR, storing one row per CDR3 protein. The data contain about 580,000 distinct CDR3 sequences, around 48% of them singletons.

The sequencing sample was made of blood. This sequence originates from an elderly man in good health. J is TRBJ1-1 and V is TRBV20-1; D is possibly TRBD1 (5 bases). The CDR3 coding sequence is TGCAGTGCTAGAGGTACCGGGGGGTACGACACTGAAGCTTTCTTT. Translated: CSARGTGGYDTEAFF.